The 12 T cell receptor beta chains below all came from one sample that was sequenced in a study of cytomegalovirus exposure and HLA in healthy donors. Primers for the PCR totalled 60 Vbeta and 13 Jbeta. Method: immunoSEQ multiplex PCR; TCRdb's copy keeps in-frame clones and lacks some. The record lists 75,000 to 80,000 clones, of which the ten most abundant hold about 4.1%. Source material: PBMCs. The receptor source for this set is a man younger than 30 in good health and CMV-seropositive.

This chain links TRBV6-1 with TRBJ1-6, with D unclear. This CDR3 is 14 amino acids long. V was trimmed by 1 base and J by 9 bases, leaving 10 bases between them. CDR1 is MNHNS and CDR2 is SASEGT in the germline V gene. CDR3 loop: CASSEGYRSSPLHF. CDR3 bases: TGTGCCAGCAGTGAAGGCTACAGATCTTCACCCCTCCACTTT.

Here the CDR3 DNA reads TGTGCCAGCAGCCAAGTGAGTGGGAGAGTGACAGATACGCAGTATTTT. It translates to CASSQVSGRVTDTQYF. The chain combines TRBV4-2 with TRBJ2-3; the D gene is possibly TRBD2 (5 bases). Germline values: CDR1 LGHNA, CDR2 YNFKEQ. The ends were cut back, 1 base at V and 3 bases at J, with 14 bases in the middle. The CDR3 covers 16 residues.

Here the CDR3 reads CASSFDRGPRGNEKLFF. The CDR3 DNA sequence: TGCGCCAGCAGCTTTGACAGGGGGCCTAGGGGTAATGAAAAACTGTTTTTT. The chain is built from TRBV5-1 and TRBJ1-4; 10 bases are a match to TRBD1. V shed 2 bases, J shed 4 bases, and the junction held 8 bases outside the gene matches. There are 17 residues in the CDR3. The germline CDR1 and CDR2 sequences are SGHRS and YFSETQ.

V usage is TRBV19 and J usage is TRBJ2-2; TRBD2 matches at 7 bases. The trim removed 5 bases at V and 6 bases at J, leaving 12 bases unmatched. CDR1 and CDR2 from the germline V gene are LNHDA and SQIVND (reference sequence). This CDR3 contains 16 residues. The CDR3 spells CASSRWLADRPGELFF. For the CDR3, the DNA is TGTGCCAGTAGTCGTTGGCTAGCGGACCGTCCCGGGGAGCTGTTTTTT.

The chain employs TRBV2 and TRBJ2-2; TRBD1 agrees at 7 bases. Germline values: CDR1 SNHLY, CDR2 FYNNEI. J lost 4 bases, V lost 8 bases, and 10 bases had no gene match. There are 15 residues in the CDR3. The CDR3 region has the DNA TGTGCCAGCGGCGAAAGTACAGGGGTCACCGGGGAGCTGTTTTTT. Amino acids: CASGESTGVTGELFF.

J is TRBJ1-2 and V is TRBV11-2; unclear D gene. Germline V gene sequence: CDR1 SGHAT, CDR2 FQNNGV. The V gene lost 5 bases and the J gene lost 4 bases, with 11 bases spanning the gap. The CDR3 loop spans 13 amino acids. The CDR3 here is CASSPRNFYGYTF. CDR3 nucleotides: TGTGCCAGCAGCCCAAGAAACTTCTATGGCTACACCTTC.

The genes are TRBV9 and TRBJ1-3, with a weak D call TRBD1 (6 bases). CDR1 and CDR2 (germline): SGDLS, YYNGEE. The V and J ends lost 0 bases and 7 bases respectively, with 11 bases between them. The CDR3 extends over 14 amino acids. CDR3 bases: TGTGCCAGCAGCGTAGAGGGGGTCAGGAACACCATATATTTT. It encodes CASSVEGVRNTIYF.

The chain recombines TRBV11-2 with TRBJ1-2, with a weak D call TRBD1 (5 bases). V was shortened by 5 bases and J by 2 bases, with 18 bases between the two germline ends. The CDR3 has 16 amino acids. Germline CDR1 is SGHAT and CDR2 is FQNNGV. CDR3 nucleotide sequence: TGTGCCAGCAGCCCGGGTGGGGGACTTGAGAACTATGGCTACACCTTC. Protein sequence: CASSPGGGLENYGYTF.

V usage is TRBV6-1 and J usage is TRBJ2-7, with D perhaps TRBD1 (5 bases). In germline, CDR1 is MNHNS, CDR2 SASEGT. The CDR3 length is 14 residues. The V gene lost 1 base and the J gene lost 0 bases, with 7 bases spanning the gap. CDR3 in amino acids: CASSEVGASYEQYF. CDR3 nucleotides: TGTGCCAGCAGTGAAGTTGGGGCCTCCTACGAGCAGTACTTC.

J is TRBJ1-6 and V is TRBV27; TRBD1 agrees at 8 bases. The V and J ends lost 7 bases and 9 bases, in that order; junction bases with no gene match: 11. CDR3 size: 15 residues. Germline loops: CDR1 MNHEY, CDR2 SMNVEV (reference sequence). The CDR3: CASTPSRGLGSPLHF. The DNA for the CDR3 is TGTGCCAGCACCCCGAGCAGGGGGCTTGGTTCACCCCTCCACTTT.

This chain joins TRBV27 and TRBJ2-5; 7 nucleotides line up with TRBD2. Germline V gene lookup returns CDR1 MNHEY and CDR2 SMNVEV (reference sequence). The ends lost 0 bases at V and 5 bases at J; junction bases unmatched: 3. This CDR3 comprises 14 residues. CDR3 coding DNA: TGTGCCAGCAGTTTATCCGGGAGGAGGGAGACCCAGTACTTC. The encoded protein is CASSLSGRRETQYF.

The rearrangement links TRBV7-2 to TRBJ2-7; TRBD1 aligns across 9 bases. The length of the CDR3 is 13 residues. The V gene's germline CDR1 is SGHTA and CDR2 FQGNSA. J lost 5 bases, V lost 8 bases, and 7 bases had no gene match. CDR3 sequence reads: CASGTGKIHEQYF. The CDR3 nucleotides read TGTGCCAGCGGGACAGGGAAGATCCACGAGCAGTACTTC.